The clone carrying this TCR beta chain showed up many times. The antigen is undetermined. The sample is drawn from a study of human T cells and chemical hapten exposure. The overall study: It was small differences in pooled library volume that mainly caused per-sample TCR yields to vary.

The V and J ends lost 5 bases and 5 bases respectively, with 15 bases between them. The CDR3 runs to 14 residues. The time point: healthy volunteer bleed at 2 weeks. Whole blood that had not been fractionated was the source of extracted total RNA. Overall study results and limits: Once DPC sensitization occurred, TCRs above 1 in 1000 frequency showed no change.

In the library, unique molecular identifiers were attached to individual cDNA molecules. In the original processing: With a range of 23,224 to 690,600, the median per sample was around 96,000 TCRs. Using its own MiXCR run on the RACE reads, TCRdb lists one record per CDR3 protein. The authors' filters were not applied to this entry. The data show tens of thousands of distinct CDR3 sequences, with 7% to 8.5% seen just once and 8% to 10% held by the top ten. Sequenced: whole blood. The chain joins TRBV12-3 or TRBV12-4 to TRBJ1-1; the D gene is possibly TRBD1 (6 bases). The TCR comes from a human donor in good health. Some clones in this sample may be carry-over from other donors' samples. This CDR3 is CASSPPRTDTEAFF. The CDR3 DNA follows: TGTGCCAGCAGTCCCCCGCGGACAGATACTGAAGCTTTCTTT.